The rows below give T cell receptor beta chains drawn from one sample of a study of T cell responses to AZD1222 COVID-19 vaccine. Sequencing was performed with immunoSEQ multiplex PCR; in TCRdb, only in-frame clones are kept and a portion is missing. The table lists 84,000 or so clones, about 92% of them singletons, with 2.5% to 3.5% in the top ten. The source was peripheral blood, collected on day 0 of AZD1222 vaccination. These receptors came from an adult in good health. Each CDR3 is given with its conserved first and last residue. A D gene is named only where the DNA matches it firmly. Some rows mark clone size as missing; the rest say once, few, many or name a class of expanded clone.

D,V,length,size,J,DNA,CDR3
-,TRBV19,13,-,TRBJ2-4,TGTGCCAGTAGTAGAGAGGGTCAAAACATTCAGTACTTC,CASSREGQNIQYF
TRBD1,TRBV5-1,15,once,TRBJ1-6,TGCGCCAGCAGCTTGGGAGGGGGCGTCGATTCACCCCTCCACTTT,CASSLGGGVDSPLHF
-,TRBV2,13,-,TRBJ1-5,TGTGCCAGCAGGCCTTTGGGGGATCAGCCCCAGCATTTT,CASRPLGDQPQHF
-,TRBV28,15,-,TRBJ2-2,TGTGCCAGCAGTTTAAACAGGGTTTTCACCGGGGAGCTGTTTTTT,CASSLNRVFTGELFF
-,TRBV9,14,-,TRBJ1-4,TGTGCCAGCAGCGGGACAGCAACTAATGAAAAACTGTTTTTT,CASSGTATNEKLFF
-,TRBV7-8,13,-,TRBJ1-5,TGTGCCAGCAGCTTAAGCCGGGATCAGCCCCAGCATTTT,CASSLSRDQPQHF
-,TRBV29-1,12,-,TRBJ1-2,TGCAGCGTCTTGGCTCTTAACTATGGCTACACCTTC,CSVLALNYGYTF
-,TRBV2,14,-,TRBJ1-5,TGTGCCAGCAGTGGGGGCCGGAACAATCAGCCCCAGCATTTT,CASSGGRNNQPQHF
TRBD1,TRBV19,16,few,TRBJ1-5,TGTGCCAGTACCAAGGGGGCGTATTATAGCAATCAGCCCCAGCATTTT,CASTKGAYYSNQPQHF
TRBD1,TRBV14,14,-,TRBJ1-4,TGTGCCAGCAGCCCGGGACAGGGGATTGAAAAACTGTTTTTT,CASSPGQGIEKLFF
TRBD2,TRBV7-3,15,-,TRBJ2-1,TGTGCCAGCAGCTCCCTAGCGGGCCCCTACAATGAGCAGTTCTTC,CASSSLAGPYNEQFF
TRBD1,TRBV28,17,-,TRBJ1-3,TGTGCCAGCAGTCCACCGGGACAGGGGGACTCTGGAAACACCATATATTTT,CASSPPGQGDSGNTIYF
-,TRBV29-1,12,-,TRBJ2-2,TGCAGCGCCTTACAGGGTACCGGGGAGCTGTTTTTT,CSALQGTGELFF
-,TRBV29-1,12,-,TRBJ2-1,TGCAGCGTCCCGAGCTCCTACAATGAGCAGTTCTTC,CSVPSSYNEQFF
TRBD1,TRBV29-1,14,-,TRBJ2-7,TGCAGCGTTGAAGGGGGACAGGGAGGCTACGAGCAGTACTTC,CSVEGGQGGYEQYF
-,TRBV24-1,14,-,TRBJ2-1,TGTGCCACCAGCCAGAGGGGGTCCTACAATGAGCAGTTCTTC,CATSQRGSYNEQFF
-,TRBV5-1,15,-,TRBJ2-7,TGCGCCAGCAGCCCCGACCCGGGACGCCCCGAAGAGCAGTACTTC,CASSPDPGRPEEQYF
-,TRBV19,15,-,TRBJ2-1,TGTGCCAGTACTTTCACGGGGGCGAGGGAGGATGAGCAGTTCTTC,CASTFTGAREDEQFF
TRBD2,TRBV5-6,15,-,TRBJ2-1,TGTGCCAGCAGCTTGTTCTCTAGCGGATACAATGAGCAGTTCTTC,CASSLFSSGYNEQFF
-,TRBV7-9,16,-,TRBJ2-1,TGTGCCAGCAAGGGGGGAGCGACGAGCTCCTACAATGAGCAGTTCTTC,CASKGGATSSYNEQFF